The rows below give T cell receptor beta chains drawn from one sample of a study of cytomegalovirus exposure and HLA in healthy donors. The method was immunoSEQ multiplex PCR; TCRdb's version includes in-frame clones alone and lacks a portion of them. The data hold hundreds of thousands of clones, with around 87% observed a single time. Sequencing used PBMCs. The receptors here all came from a woman in her late teens or twenties in good health and CMV-seropositive. Each CDR3 is given with its conserved first and last residue.

TRBV4-1	CASSSQDRSSYNEQFF
TRBV9	CASSSTGNGATGGKGYTF
TRBV5-6	CASSRLTEDYTEAFF
TRBV30	CAWRVRGASTDTQYF
TRBV30	CAWSAGSGNTIYF
TRBV27	CASSATAPNTEAFF
TRBV10-3	CAISESTGYNTEAFF
TRBV5-4	CASSFLGWAGKYEQYF
TRBV18	CASSPRGGTNTEAFF
TRBV9	CASSARRVCNQPQHF
TRBV28	CASTAGQGLRETQYF
TRBV29-1	CSFVLGNTIYF
TRBV11-1	CASSSSQGQETQYF
TRBV5-4	CASSFFGYNEQFF
TRBV6-5	CASQASSGVTYEQYF
TRBV10-1	CASSPDSPYGYTF
TRBV7-9	CASSPGQVSDEQYF
TRBV4-2	CASSQSVGGTNTGELFF
TRBV28	CASSLWMSDKTSGSEQYF
TRBV28	CASSLRVPTYNEQFF
TRBV7-9	CASSRTGVNYGYTF
TRBV6-1	CASSEETGGAYEQYF
TRBV5-4	CASSRTGGPSYNEQFF
TRBV5-4	CASSPDTSYGYTF
TRBV5-1	CASSLVQGYGYTF
TRBV7-9	CASSERANQPQHF
TRBV28	CASSFLTRLTGGYTF
TRBV29-1	CSVLSGSAVYF
TRBV6-4	CASSLSLSYNEQFF
TRBV5-1	CASSLSGGFYEQYF
TRBV11-2	CASSPGTAANYGYTF
TRBV19	CASSIVLQREYQPQHF
TRBV11-2	CASRLIGGGRPNYGYTF
TRBV6-1	CASSAGVGLAVYEQYF
TRBV4-1	CASSQEDGGGGWNEQFF
TRBV6-6	CASSYLGRGTEAFF
TRBV27	CASTSLNYEQYF
TRBV10-2	CASGQGGQPQHF
TRBV7-9	CASSHDRGTEAFF
TRBV18	CASSPPRGNNYGYTF
TRBV6-1	CASSELGGAIETQYF
TRBV4-1	CASSQGLFRGYGYTF
TRBV4-2	CASSQDGLALADTQYF
TRBV6-5	CASSYGQGAYYYGYTF